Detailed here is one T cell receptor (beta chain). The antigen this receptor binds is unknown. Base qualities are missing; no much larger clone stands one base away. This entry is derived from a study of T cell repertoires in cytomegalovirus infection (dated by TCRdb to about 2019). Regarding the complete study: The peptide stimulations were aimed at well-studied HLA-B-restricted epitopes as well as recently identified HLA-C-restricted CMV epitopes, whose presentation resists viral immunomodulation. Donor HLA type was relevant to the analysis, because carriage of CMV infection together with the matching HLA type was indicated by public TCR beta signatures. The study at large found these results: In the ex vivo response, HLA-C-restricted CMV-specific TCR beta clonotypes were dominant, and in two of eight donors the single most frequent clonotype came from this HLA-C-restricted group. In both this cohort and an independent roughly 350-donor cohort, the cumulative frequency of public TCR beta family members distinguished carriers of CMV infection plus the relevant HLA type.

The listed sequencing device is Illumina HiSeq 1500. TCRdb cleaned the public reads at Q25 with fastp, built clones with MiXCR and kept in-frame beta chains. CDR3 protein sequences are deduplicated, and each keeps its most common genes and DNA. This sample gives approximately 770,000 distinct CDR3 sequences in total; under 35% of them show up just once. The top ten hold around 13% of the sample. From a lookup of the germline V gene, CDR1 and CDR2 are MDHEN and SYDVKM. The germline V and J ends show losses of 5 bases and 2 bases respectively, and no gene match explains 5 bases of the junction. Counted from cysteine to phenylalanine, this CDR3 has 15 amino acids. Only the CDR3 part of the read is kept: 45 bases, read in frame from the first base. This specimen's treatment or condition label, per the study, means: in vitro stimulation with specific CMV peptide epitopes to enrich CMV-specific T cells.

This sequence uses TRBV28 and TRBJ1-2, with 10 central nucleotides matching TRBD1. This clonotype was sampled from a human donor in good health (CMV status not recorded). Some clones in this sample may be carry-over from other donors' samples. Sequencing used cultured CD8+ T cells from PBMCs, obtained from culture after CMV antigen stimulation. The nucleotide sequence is TGTGCCAGCAGTGAAAGGACAGGGGGGAACTATGGCTACACCTTC. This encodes CASSERTGGNYGYTF.